This T cell receptor beta chain came from a study of blood T cell repertoires in COVID-19. The overall study: The samples span acute and convalescent COVID-19 from the United States, Italy and Spain. The analysed material was cDNA or gDNA that came from T cells, B-cell-depleted T cells, or PBMCs.

This clone has only one observation. Using immunoSEQ multiplex PCR, the repertoire was profiled, and TCRdb retains in-frame clones only, with some absent. The sample shows 150,000 or so clones, 70% to 90% of them seen only once. The clonotype was recovered from a human donor in a cohort sampled during active COVID-19. The sequenced sample consisted of peripheral blood.

CDR3 in DNA: TGCGCCAGCAGCCTTACTAGCGGGGGGGCCGGGGAGACCCAGTACTTC. It is translated as CASSLTSGGAGETQYF. The genes are TRBV5-1 and TRBJ2-5; 13 bases are shared with TRBD2. The CDR3 length is 16 residues. V dropped 4 bases and J dropped 5; count of bases not matched to a gene: 8. Germline V CDR1 and CDR2: SGHRS, YFSETQ.